This entry lists 20 T cell receptor beta chains sequenced from one sample in a study of regulatory T cells in long-lasting Graves disease. Library construction for TCR beta used iRepertoire HTBI primers and Arm-PCR of CDR3 regions. TCRdb processed the multiplex PCR reads anew with MiXCR; each CDR3 protein has one entry. The sample shows roughly 400,000 distinct CDR3 sequences, 16% of them seen only once. The time point is: newly diagnosed GD, antithyroid drugs for less than 3 months. RNA isolated from PBMCs was used to make the TCR library. These data also formed part of another study, on T cells in Graves' hyperthyroidism and ophthalmopathy.

Source: peripheral blood mononuclear cells (PBMCs), taken at new diagnosis, from a patient treated with antithyroid drugs. The receptors were sampled from a young woman with Graves disease.

The rearrangement joins TRBV20-1 to TRBJ2-5; D might be TRBD1 or TRBD2, each matching 5 bases. V lost 7 bases to trimming and J lost 1 base, with 10 bases between them. The length of the CDR3 is 12 residues. Per the germline V gene, CDR1 is DFQATT and CDR2 is SNEGSKA (reference sequence). DNA of the CDR3: TGCAGTGTCGGGGACCCCCAAGAGACCCAGTACTTC. Amino acid sequence: CSVGDPQETQYF.

A few counts support this clonotype. The chain combines TRBV5-1 with TRBJ2-7; TRBD1 might be the D (5 bases). Germline CDR1 SGHRS, CDR2 YFSETQ. V gave up 4 bases and J gave up 1 base, with 12 bases separating them. CDR3 size: 14 residues. The DNA for the CDR3 is TGCGCCAGCAGCCAATTCAGGGTTTCCTACGAGCAGTACTTC. The encoded protein is CASSQFRVSYEQYF.

This clonotype has at least ten counts. V gene TRBV6-2 or TRBV6-3 combines with J gene TRBJ2-3; TRBD2 matches at 7 bases. The J segment lost 5 bases and the V segment lost 6 bases, leaving 2 bases of the junction unmatched. The germline gives CDR1 MNHEY, CDR2 SVGEGT. This CDR3 region has 12 residues. CDR3 protein: CASRGGEDTQYF. The CDR3 DNA reads as TGTGCCAGCAGGGGGGGGGAAGATACGCAGTATTTT.

This clonotype was detected only a few times. CDR3 residues: CASSFGLAGTGELFF. The CDR3, as DNA: TGTGCCAGCAGCTTCGGACTAGCGGGGACCGGGGAGCTGTTTTTT. The gene calls are TRBV7-9 and TRBJ2-2, with TRBD2 identical over 12 bases. V gave up 3 bases and J gave up 5 bases; unmatched junction bases: 1. There are 15 residues in the CDR3. In germline, CDR1 is SEHNR, CDR2 FQNEAQ (reference sequence).

The chain is built from TRBV20-1 and TRBJ1-2; D unclear. The V gene lost 5 bases and the J gene lost 2 bases, with 9 bases spanning the gap. CDR1 is DFQATT, CDR2 SNEGSKA, per germline (reference sequence). This CDR3 is built from 12 residues. The CDR3 DNA sequence: TGCAGTGCTCCCGTTCTCAACTATGGCTACACCTTC. This sequence encodes CSAPVLNYGYTF.

This clonotype appeared a few times. The CDR3 sequence: CSATSRPSSYNEQFF. For the CDR3, the DNA is TGCAGTGCAACCTCGCGGCCGAGCTCCTACAATGAGCAGTTCTTC. J is TRBJ2-1 and V is TRBV20-1; D ambiguous. Per the germline V gene, CDR1 is DFQATT and CDR2 is SNEGSKA (reference sequence). With 6 bases removed from V and 0 bases from J, the gap between germline ends came to 15 bases. The CDR3 contains 15 residues.

The sample holds many counts of this clonotype. V gene TRBV28 combines with J gene TRBJ1-5; D gene uncertain. The CDR3 totals 15 residues. The V gene's germline CDR1 is MDHEN and CDR2 SYDVKM. V was clipped by 5 bases and J by 2 bases, with 13 bases between them. For the CDR3, the DNA is TGTGCCAGCAGTCAGAACGGATTCGGCAATCAGCCCCAGCATTTT. Protein: CASSQNGFGNQPQHF.

This clonotype has at least ten counts. The rearrangement links TRBV27 to TRBJ1-1; weak D call: TRBD1 (5 bases). V was clipped by 0 bases and J by 4 bases, with 12 bases between them. CDR1 MNHEY and CDR2 SMNVEV come from the germline V gene (reference sequence). The CDR3 length is 15 residues. DNA for the CDR3: TGTGCCAGCAGTTTATCCGCGGGGCTTGCCACTGAAGCTTTCTTT. Translated: CASSLSAGLATEAFF.

Concerning this clonotype: This may stem from a read error, because a much larger clone lies one nucleotide away. V is TRBV2 and J is TRBJ1-2; D is ambiguous. Germline values: CDR1 SNHLY, CDR2 FYNNEI. The CDR3 contains 14 residues. As DNA, the CDR3 is TGTGCCAGCAGTGGAAGCAGGCTTAGCTATGGCTGCACCTTC. Its protein is CASSGSRLSYGCTF.

This clonotype came up a few times. V is TRBV12-3 or TRBV12-4 and J is TRBJ2-7; 12 bases are a match to TRBD2. V shed 2 bases, J shed 5 bases, and the junction held 25 bases outside the gene matches. The CDR3 sequence is 22 residues long. The CDR3 is CASSLRTGGLRLAGVDGDEQYF. CDR3 DNA: TGTGCCAGCAGTTTAAGGACCGGGGGTCTGCGACTAGCGGGAGTGGACGGTGACGAGCAGTACTTC.

This clonotype was recorded many times. The chain recombines TRBV7-9 with TRBJ2-3; D may be TRBD2 (6 bases). V lost 5 bases and J lost 0, with 15 bases in between. There are 16 residues in the CDR3. Germline assignment: CDR1 SEHNR and CDR2 FQNEAQ (reference sequence). The CDR3 protein is CASSKLATTSTDTQYF. CDR3 bases: TGTGCCAGCAGCAAACTAGCAACCACTAGCACAGATACGCAGTATTTT.

This clonotype was seen a handful of times. In nucleotides, the CDR3 is TGCAGTGCTAGAGATATAGGGGGGATCTATGGCTACACCTTC. This sequence encodes CSARDIGGIYGYTF. The chain employs TRBV20-1 and TRBJ1-2; TRBD1 might be the D (6 bases). From germline, CDR1 is DFQATT and CDR2 SNEGSKA (reference sequence). This CDR3 region has 14 residues. With 0 bases removed from V and 4 bases from J, the gap between germline ends came to 12 bases.

The chain joins TRBV7-9 to TRBJ2-7; TRBD2 matches 14 bases. With 5 bases clipped from V and 6 bases from J, the junction kept 6 bases outside the gene matches. This CDR3 comprises 15 residues. Germline V lookup: CDR1 SEHNR, CDR2 FQNEAQ (reference sequence). CDR3 nucleotides: TGTGCCAGCAGCCAGGGACTAGCGGGAGTGGCCGAGCAGTACTTC. Its translation is CASSQGLAGVAEQYF.

This sequence joins TRBV10-3 and TRBJ2-7; unclear D gene. Germline V gene data show CDR1 as ENHRY and CDR2 as SYGVKD. The CDR3 extends over 19 amino acids. V shed 0 bases and J shed 2 bases, with 23 bases lying between them. The CDR3 bases are TGTGCCATCAGTGAGTCGGTGGGAAGCTCCCACTACATACCCTACGAGCAGTACTTC. Its protein product is CAISESVGSSHYIPYEQYF.

This clonotype was counted many times. The chain uses TRBV27 and TRBJ2-7; tentatively, D is TRBD2 (6 bases). The CDR3 extends over 13 amino acids. Germline V gives CDR1 MNHEY, CDR2 SMNVEV (reference sequence). V lost 2 bases and J 3 bases, leaving 8 bases between the germline ends. The CDR3 region is CASSLLRGYEQYF. The CDR3 DNA sequence: TGTGCCAGCAGTTTACTGCGGGGCTACGAGCAGTACTTC.

This clonotype was counted at least ten times. The chain uses TRBV7-2 and TRBJ2-3; the D is unclear. Trimming cost V 5 bases and J 1 base, with 7 bases left between them. The CDR3 sequence is 13 residues long. CDR1 is SGHTA, CDR2 FQGNSA, per germline. The CDR3 region has the DNA TGTGCCAGCAGCGCCCGGGGCACAGATACGCAGTATTTT. Its translation: CASSARGTDTQYF.

This clonotype was counted ten times or more. The chain joins TRBV27 to TRBJ1-6; D might be TRBD1 (5 bases). V lost 2 bases and J lost 7, with 12 bases in between. The germline gives CDR1 MNHEY, CDR2 SMNVEV (reference sequence). The CDR3 contains 15 residues. The CDR3 bases are TGTGCCAGCAGTTTAATGGCCCGGGACAATTCACCCCTCCACTTT. This translates into CASSLMARDNSPLHF.

The chain joins TRBV14 to TRBJ2-7; no definite D call. The germline V and J ends were trimmed by 0 bases and 5 bases, with 5 bases remaining between them. This CDR3 comprises 12 residues. CDR1 is SGHDN, CDR2 FVKESK, per germline. CDR3 nucleotides: TGTGCCAGCAGCCAAGATCACCACGAGCAGTACTTC. Translating it yields CASSQDHHEQYF.

The chain recombines TRBV20-1 with TRBJ2-7; 16 bases agree with TRBD2. After removal of 5 bases from V and 2 bases from J, the junction contained 3 bases not matched to a gene. CDR3 size: 15 residues. CDR1 is DFQATT and CDR2 is SNEGSKA in the germline V gene (reference sequence). As DNA, the CDR3 is TGCAGTGCTCTGGGACTAGCGGGAGGGCCCTACGAGCAGTACTTC. Its translation is CSALGLAGGPYEQYF.

This clonotype has ten or more counts. This sequence joins TRBV30 and TRBJ2-7, with a tentative D call TRBD1 (6 bases). Trimming left V 0 bases short and J 5 bases short, with 11 bases between. CDR3 length: 13 residues. From germline, CDR1 is GTSNPN and CDR2 SVGIG (reference sequence). The CDR3 region has the DNA TGTGCCTGGAGTGTCGTACAGGGTAACGAGCAGTACTTC. Translating it yields CAWSVVQGNEQYF.